This entry describes one T cell receptor beta chain. The antigen it recognizes is unknown. The input lacks base qualities; no much larger clone sits a single base away. The CDR3 goes from the cysteine to the phenylalanine over 14 residues. Only the CDR3 portion is preserved as DNA: 42 bases, with reading frame beginning at the first base. CDR1 and CDR2 were assigned from the germline V gene (reference sequence) as SGHNT and YYREEE. V is cut by 2 bases and J by 5 bases, and the space between the germline ends is 14 bases. The sample comes from a study of blood T cell repertoires in COVID-19 (dated by TCRdb to 2020 to 2021). Regarding the study in general: Samples covering the acute and convalescent phases of COVID-19 were provided by collaborators in the United States, Italy and Spain. The dataset comprised deeply sampled blood TCRbeta repertoires from subjects exposed to, actively infected with, or recovered from COVID-19. Nearly every sample came with metadata listing a de-identified subject ID, COVID-19 status, age in years and sex. The repertoires were released in a freely available public database meant as a resource for research on the immune response to SARS-CoV-2. The material from the prospective study consisted of cDNA or gDNA derived from T cells, B-cell-depleted T cells, or PBMCs. Where available, HLA class I and class II types were obtained from metadata supplied by the sample provider rather than from assay-based typing. The samples were drawn from two sources: the first 160 participants of the ongoing ImmuneRACE study, and 950 to 1,500 subjects contributed by 6 global collaborators. Overall results and qualifications from the work: Clinical and demographic metadata were provided uncurated, with the amount varying by source and participant.

TCRbeta CDR3 regions were amplified from genomic DNA using the immunoSEQ Assay, a bias-controlled multiplex PCR. In the authors' own workflow: The number of nucleated cells in each sample was estimated from the amplification of reference gene primers within the assay. To quantify the absolute abundance of each unique TCRbeta CDR3 rearrangement, sequence reads were collapsed and filtered. Productive Simpson clonality was computed per sample as the square root of Simpson's diversity index over productive rearrangements. The table was pulled from immuneACCESS by TCRdb, which kept in-frame rearrangements only. Such tables lose some clones; where checked, under half of the loss comes from unresolved V genes, and the rest has no known cause. V and J calls and clone size are those listed in that table; D and trimming were worked out from the DNA. The sample table holds under 250,000 clones, of which 80% to 90% were seen once. The biggest ten clones account for 2% to 3% of the sample.

Whole blood was collected in K2EDTA tubes by collaborating institutions according to the institutions' own protocols. For TCRbeta analysis, collaborators shipped samples in one of three forms: frozen whole blood, isolated PBMCs, or DNA extracted from either of those sample types. Input material: peripheral blood. The source of this sequence is a woman aged 40 to 55 with active or convalescent COVID-19. The chain uses TRBV5-4 and TRBJ2-7; a weak D assignment points to TRBD1 (6 bases agree). The DNA reads TGTGCCAGCAGCTTAGGACAGCGAAGGGACGAGCAGTACTTC. Translation gives CASSLGQRRDEQYF.